A single sample gave rise to the 18 T cell receptor beta chains below, sequenced in a study of shared clonotypes between healthy human individuals. Clones were sequenced by immunoSEQ multiplex PCR, and TCRdb holds only the in-frame ones, with some missing. The sample comprises some 2.1 million clones, approximately 94% of which are singletons, and about 1.1% rests with the top ten. It was CD45RO-negative cells, positively selected for CCR7, that made up naive CD8 cells, with terminally differentiated effector memory CD45RA+ cells excluded. The sequenced sample consisted of naive CD8+ T cells sorted from blood. All receptors come from a man aged 18 to 29 in good health.

J is TRBJ2-7 and V is TRBV4-3, with D possibly matching TRBD1 (6 bases). Per the germline V gene, CDR1 is LGHNA and CDR2 is YSLEER. CDR3 length: 14 amino acids. Trimming pared 3 bases from V and 1 base from J, leaving 10 bases between. This CDR3 reads CASSQDRYSYEQYF. DNA of the CDR3: TGCGCCAGCAGCCAGGACAGATATTCCTACGAGCAGTACTTC.

The V gene is TRBV30, the J gene TRBJ2-5, with TRBD1 matching 7 bases. Looked up from germline, CDR1 is GTSNPN and CDR2 is SVGIG (reference sequence). The CDR3 loop spans 14 amino acids. V shed 4 bases, J shed 3 bases, and the junction held 8 bases outside the gene matches. CDR3 DNA: TGTGCCTGGACTCAGACAGGACAGGAAGAGACCCAGTACTTC. Translation gives CAWTQTGQEETQYF.

With respect to this clone: Other nucleotide sequences in the sample specify the same CDR3. The chain carries TRBV28 and TRBJ2-2; maybe TRBD1 (5 bases). Germline loops: CDR1 MDHEN, CDR2 SYDVKM. The CDR3 totals 14 residues. The V gene lost 3 bases and the J gene lost 4 bases, with 9 bases spanning the gap. The CDR3 here is CASSLQGGTGELFF. CDR3 in DNA: TGTGCCAGCAGTTTGCAGGGTGGCACCGGGGAGCTGTTTTTT.

A remark on this clone: Other nucleotide sequences in the sample specify the same CDR3. V is TRBV6-5 and J is TRBJ2-5; D could derive from TRBD1 or TRBD2 (6 bases each). CDR1 and CDR2 (germline): MNHEY, SVGAGI. V dropped 2 bases and J dropped 5 bases, with 12 bases sitting between them. This CDR3 is built from 14 residues. CDR3 loop: CASSYGGGGETQYF. CDR3 sequence (DNA): TGTGCCAGCAGTTACGGCGGAGGGGGTGAGACCCAGTACTTC.

The rearrangement links TRBV30 to TRBJ1-5, with D possibly matching TRBD1 (6 bases). V lost 0 bases and J 7 bases, leaving 13 bases between the germline ends. This CDR3 comprises 14 residues. Germline V gene sequence: CDR1 GTSNPN, CDR2 SVGIG (reference sequence). CDR3 DNA sequence: TGTGCCTGGAGTGTAAAGGGGGTATGGCAGCCCCAGCATTTT. Protein sequence: CAWSVKGVWQPQHF.

The V and J genes are TRBV10-3 and TRBJ2-3; D is unresolved. The CDR3 sequence is 14 residues long. Trimming removed 6 bases at V and 3 bases at J, with 13 bases between. Germline V CDR1 and CDR2: ENHRY, SYGVKD. The CDR3 bases are TGTGCCATCAGCCCTACCCCCCCAACAGATACGCAGTATTTT. This translates into CAISPTPPTDTQYF.

V gene TRBV27 combines with J gene TRBJ2-2; D not resolved. This CDR3 is 15 amino acids long. V shed 6 bases and J shed 0 bases, with 11 bases lying between them. CDR1 is MNHEY and CDR2 is SMNVEV in the germline V gene (reference sequence). CDR3 amino acids: CASSPTLSNTGELFF. CDR3 DNA: TGTGCCAGCAGCCCTACCCTTTCGAACACCGGGGAGCTGTTTTTT.

The chain is built from TRBV6-5 and TRBJ2-3; D remains unclear. Trimming took 4 bases from V and 0 from J, leaving 8 bases between them. Germline lookup yields CDR1 MNHEY and CDR2 SVGAGI. The CDR3 is 14 amino acids. The CDR3: CASSLTPSTDTQYF. CDR3 bases: TGTGCCAGCAGTTTGACACCTAGCACAGATACGCAGTATTTT.

The rearrangement uses TRBV27 and TRBJ2-5; 10 bases fit TRBD1. The V gene end was trimmed by 4 bases and the J gene end by 10 bases; junction bases not matched to a gene: 15. The CDR3 length is 16 residues. CDR1 MNHEY and CDR2 SMNVEV come from the germline V gene (reference sequence). DNA for the CDR3: TGTGCCAGCAGTTCATCAGCCGGGACAGGGGCGAGTATCCAGTACTTC. Its translation: CASSSSAGTGASIQYF.

The rearrangement joins TRBV29-1 to TRBJ2-7, with TRBD2 matching 7 bases. CDR1 is SQVTM and CDR2 is ANQGSEA in the germline V gene. V lost 7 bases to trimming and J lost 4 bases; unmatched junction nucleotides: 4. The CDR3 loop spans 11 amino acids. CDR3 coding DNA: TGCAGCGCCCGGGGACTATACGAGCAGTACTTC. Residues: CSARGLYEQYF.

J is TRBJ1-1 and V is TRBV5-1; 8 bases fit TRBD1. Trimming removed 5 bases from V and 1 base from J; junction bases left unmatched: 1. The CDR3 contains 13 residues. The V gene's germline CDR1 is SGHRS and CDR2 YFSETQ. The CDR3 loop reads CASRQGGNTEAFF. DNA for the CDR3: TGCGCCAGCAGACAGGGGGGGAACACTGAAGCTTTCTTT.

The chain carries TRBV2 and TRBJ2-3; TRBD2 matches 8 bases. Trimming removed 3 bases from V and 4 bases from J; junction bases left unmatched: 12. The CDR3 is 17 residues long. CDR1 is SNHLY and CDR2 is FYNNEI in the germline V gene. The CDR3 region is CASSDYETSEDPDTQYF. The CDR3 nucleotides read TGTGCCAGCAGTGACTACGAGACTAGCGAGGATCCAGATACGCAGTATTTT.

The J gene is TRBJ2-7, the V gene TRBV4-3; 9 bases line up with TRBD1. The CDR3 totals 16 residues. V lost 0 bases, J lost 0 bases, and 3 bases stayed unmatched. Per germline, CDR1 LGHNA and CDR2 YSLEER. This CDR3 is CASSQEQGASSYEQYF. The CDR3 nucleotides are TGCGCCAGCAGCCAAGAACAGGGGGCCAGCTCCTACGAGCAGTACTTC.

The chain is built from TRBV18 and TRBJ2-7, with D possibly TRBD1 on 5 matching bases. CDR3 size: 16 residues. Per germline, CDR1 KGHSH and CDR2 LQKENI. The V gene lost 5 bases and the J gene lost 0 bases, with 17 bases spanning the gap. The CDR3 coding sequence is TGTGCCAGCTCAATAACCCACCCGGACACCTCCTACGAGCAGTACTTC. As protein: CASSITHPDTSYEQYF.

CDR3 bases: TGTGCCAGCAGCGTAGAAGGGACAGACGAAAAACTGTTTTTT. This codes for CASSVEGTDEKLFF. The rearrangement joins TRBV9 to TRBJ1-4; 7 positions agree with TRBD1. The CDR3 contains 14 residues. V shed 0 bases, J shed 8 bases, and the junction held 4 bases outside the gene matches. Germline assignment: CDR1 SGDLS and CDR2 YYNGEE.

This clone was seen a single time. The rearrangement links TRBV9 to TRBJ1-2; D may be TRBD1 (5 bases). V shed 4 bases and J shed 0 bases, with 16 bases lying between them. The CDR3 covers 16 residues. CDR1 SGDLS and CDR2 YYNGEE come from the germline V gene. CDR3 DNA sequence: TGTGCCAGCAGCACCCGCCGGGACCTGTCTAACTATGGCTACACCTTC. It is translated as CASSTRRDLSNYGYTF.

The chain couples TRBV4-3 to TRBJ1-2, with unresolved D. Trimming shortened V by 1 base and J by 8 bases, and 23 bases separated the two germline ends. The CDR3 loop spans 17 amino acids. CDR1 LGHNA and CDR2 YSLEER come from the germline V gene. The CDR3 protein is CASSQVDTIRAVGGYTF. For the CDR3, the DNA is TGCGCCAGCAGCCAAGTCGACACAATCCGGGCCGTGGGGGGCTACACCTTC.

The CDR3 coding sequence is TGTGCCAGCAGCCAAGGGCCGAACACTGAAGCTTTCTTT. Translated, it gives CASSQGPNTEAFF. The chain employs TRBV7-9 and TRBJ1-1; D gene ambiguous. CDR1 is SEHNR and CDR2 is FQNEAQ in the germline V gene (reference sequence). The ends were cut back, 5 bases at V and 1 base at J, with 8 bases in the middle. The CDR3 contains 13 residues.